Following are 18 T cell receptor beta chains from one sample sequenced in a study of shared clonotypes between healthy human individuals. Repertoires were generated with immunoSEQ multiplex PCR, while TCRdb's copy carries only in-frame clones and drops some. The table shows about a million clones, with approximately 76% occurring only once. The sequencing sample was made of memory CD4+ T cells sorted from blood. Subset meaning: CD45RA-negative fraction. These receptors all come from a man aged 18 to 29 in good health.

The chain recombines TRBV5-1 with TRBJ2-3; 7 nucleotides line up with TRBD1. The CDR3 is 16 amino acids. V was clipped by 4 bases and J by 3 bases; unmatched bases: 11. The germline CDR1 and CDR2 sequences are SGHRS and YFSETQ. The CDR3 loop reads CASSPGQAVYTDTQYF. CDR3 nucleotide sequence: TGCGCCAGCAGCCCCGGACAGGCGGTCTATACAGATACGCAGTATTTT.

The table lists this clone with a few counts. Other DNA variants within this sample encode the same CDR3. The V call is TRBV18, the J call TRBJ2-7; D perhaps matches TRBD1 (6 bases). The CDR3 sequence is 14 residues long. Trimming stripped 2 bases from V and 0 bases from J, with 8 bases between. Germline CDR1 and CDR2: KGHSH and LQKENI. The CDR3 is CASSPTGSSYEQYF. DNA of the CDR3: TGTGCCAGCTCACCAACAGGGTCCTCCTACGAGCAGTACTTC.

This chain links TRBV5-1 with TRBJ2-3; D may match TRBD1 or TRBD2 (5 bases each). Trimming removed 4 bases at V and 0 bases at J, with 15 bases between. CDR3 length: 16 amino acids. Germline V gene data show CDR1 as SGHRS and CDR2 as YFSETQ. CDR3 nucleotide sequence: TGCGCCAGCAGCGCCGGGACCCAGGGTAGCACAGATACGCAGTATTTT. This translates into CASSAGTQGSTDTQYF. The whole variable domain, remainder taken from reference TRBV5-1 and TRBJ2-3, is KAGVTQTPRYLIKTRGQQVTLSCSPISGHRSVSWYQQTPGQGLQFLFEYFSETQRNKGNFPGRFSGRQFSNSRSEMNVSTLELGDSALYLCASSAGTQGSTDTQYFGPGTRLTVL.

The chain couples TRBV11-3 to TRBJ1-1; D not resolved. The germline V gene has CDR1 SGHNT and CDR2 YENEEA. CDR3 length: 13 residues. Trimming cost V 5 bases and J 3 bases, with 10 bases left between them. In nucleotides, the CDR3 is TGTGCCAGCAGCCTCACCATAGACACTGAAGCTTTCTTT. The encoded protein is CASSLTIDTEAFF. Full variable domain (missing parts from reference TRBV11-3 and TRBJ1-1): EAGVVQSPRYKIIEKKQPVAFWCNPISGHNTLYWYLQNLGQGPELLIRYENEEAVDDSQLPKDRFSAERLKGVDSTLKIQPAELGDSAVYLCASSLTIDTEAFFGQGTRLTVV.

The chain employs TRBV5-6 and TRBJ2-1; D ambiguous. The CDR3 loop spans 13 amino acids. CDR1 is SGHDT and CDR2 is YYEEEE in the germline V gene. Trimming left V 1 base short and J 8 bases short, with 10 bases between. The CDR3 protein is CASSLFGRDEQFF. In DNA form, the CDR3 reads TGTGCCAGCAGCTTGTTCGGCCGGGATGAGCAGTTCTTC.

A note on this clone: The sample carries other DNA sequences with the same CDR3. The genes are TRBV19 and TRBJ2-7; 9 bases align to TRBD1. Trimming removed 4 bases from V and 2 bases from J; junction bases left unmatched: 3. CDR1 is LNHDA and CDR2 is SQIVND in the germline V gene (reference sequence). CDR3 size: 14 residues. CDR3: CASSTGTGPYEQYF. CDR3 nucleotide sequence: TGTGCCAGTAGTACAGGGACAGGGCCCTACGAGCAGTACTTC.

This rearrangement joins TRBV6-5 to TRBJ2-5; weak D call: TRBD2 (6 bases). The last part of the DNA fits TRBJ2-7 better; the J call may be wrong. Germline V CDR1 and CDR2: MNHEY, SVGAGI. CDR3 length equals 15 residues. CDR3 sequence reads: CASRGRSGGSYEQYF. The CDR3 DNA sequence: TGTGCCAGCAGGGGGAGGAGTGGCGGATCCTACGAGCAGTACTTC.

V is TRBV27 and J is TRBJ1-2; the D is unclear. The CDR3 length is 13 residues. Per the germline V gene, CDR1 is MNHEY and CDR2 is SMNVEV (reference sequence). The V gene lost 5 bases and the J gene lost 7 bases, with 14 bases spanning the gap. The CDR3 coding sequence is TGTGCCAGCAGTCCGGACTATGTTGGTGGCTACACCTTC. Encoded protein: CASSPDYVGGYTF.

In the case of this clone: The same CDR3 is also encoded by other DNA sequences in this sample. The rearrangement joins TRBV30 to TRBJ2-2; D call uncertain. Trimming pared 0 bases from V and 6 bases from J, leaving 8 bases between. The CDR3 consists of 13 residues. Germline V gene data show CDR1 as GTSNPN and CDR2 as SVGIG (reference sequence). CDR3 sequence reads: CAWSVGLSGELFF. DNA of the CDR3: TGTGCCTGGAGTGTGGGCTTGTCCGGGGAGCTGTTTTTT.

The chain is built from TRBV2 and TRBJ2-5, with 9 bases lining up with TRBD1. Looked up from germline, CDR1 is SNHLY and CDR2 is FYNNEI. The CDR3 length is 14 residues. J was trimmed by 3 bases and V by 4 bases; bases with no gene match: 3. The DNA for the CDR3 is TGTGCCAGCAGTGGCGGGACAGGGAAAGAGACCCAGTACTTC. Protein product: CASSGGTGKETQYF.

This clone has more than one count but fewer than ten. One end of the junction is discordant with germline, which a read error may explain. The chain links TRBV6-1 to TRBJ1-4, with D unresolved. Germline CDR1 is MNHNS and CDR2 is SASEGT. This CDR3 is 16 amino acids long. CDR3 in amino acids: CASSEVLRATNEKLFF. In nucleotides, the CDR3 is TGTGCCAGCAGCGAAGTACTTCGTGCAACTAATGAAAAACTGTTTTTT.

The sample holds many counts of this clone. The genes are TRBV29-1 and TRBJ2-3; weak D call: TRBD2 (6 bases). The CDR3 runs to 13 residues. Deletions cut 4 bases from V and 4 bases from J, with 12 bases between. Germline V lookup: CDR1 SQVTM, CDR2 ANQGSEA. CDR3 sequence: CSVAEGSADTQYF. CDR3 sequence (DNA): TGCAGCGTTGCGGAGGGCAGCGCAGATACGCAGTATTTT.

This clone was counted a single time. The rearrangement links TRBV27 to TRBJ2-2; D unresolved. This CDR3 is 15 amino acids long. The V gene lost 1 base and the J gene lost 1 base, with 7 bases spanning the gap. CDR1 is MNHEY, CDR2 SMNVEV, per germline (reference sequence). The chain's CDR3 is CASSLYPVNTGELFF. In DNA form, the CDR3 reads TGTGCCAGCAGTTTATATCCGGTGAACACCGGGGAGCTGTTTTTT.

This clone was observed once. V usage is TRBV14 and J usage is TRBJ1-3, with no clear D. V lost 0 bases and J lost 8, with 14 bases in between. In germline, CDR1 is SGHDN, CDR2 FVKESK. This CDR3 contains 15 residues. CDR3 amino acids: CASSQELGFADTIYF. For the CDR3, the DNA is TGTGCCAGCAGCCAAGAGTTGGGGTTTGCGGACACCATATATTTT.

The chain recombines TRBV5-1 with TRBJ2-7; 8 bases match TRBD1. The CDR3 length is 15 residues. Per germline, CDR1 SGHRS and CDR2 YFSETQ. Trimming cost V 0 bases and J 6 bases; bases outside gene matches: 8. CDR3 amino acids: CASSLASGQGLEQYF. CDR3 sequence (DNA): TGCGCCAGCAGCTTGGCCAGTGGACAGGGACTCGAGCAGTACTTC.

V gene TRBV11-2 combines with J gene TRBJ2-7; D is possibly TRBD2 (5 bases). The CDR3 consists of 15 residues. Germline values: CDR1 SGHAT, CDR2 FQNNGV. The V and J ends lost 4 bases and 6 bases respectively, with 19 bases between them. DNA for the CDR3: TGTGCCAGCAGCTCTCAACCCCTCGGGGTTGGCGAGCAGTACTTC. Translated, it gives CASSSQPLGVGEQYF. Full variable domain (outside the CDR3, taken from reference TRBV11-2 and TRBJ2-7): EAGVAQSPRYKIIEKRQSVAFWCNPISGHATLYWYQQILGQGPKLLIQFQNNGVVDDSQLPKDRFSAERLKGVDSTLKIQPAKLEDSAVYLCASSSQPLGVGEQYFGPGTRLTVT.

This clone came up a few times. The rearrangement links TRBV7-9 to TRBJ1-3, with TRBD1 as a possible D gene (5 bases). Trimming pared 5 bases from V and 3 bases from J, leaving 14 bases between. The CDR3 spans 15 residues. Germline V gene lookup returns CDR1 SEHNR and CDR2 FQNEAQ (reference sequence). CDR3 amino acids: CASSRRAGYGNTIYF. The DNA for the CDR3 is TGTGCCAGCAGCCGCCGGGCAGGGTATGGAAACACCATATATTTT.

The rearrangement uses TRBV6-5 and TRBJ1-1; D is uncertain. V was pared by 4 bases and J by 10 bases, with 10 bases between. The CDR3 runs 11 residues. Germline CDR1 is MNHEY and CDR2 is SVGAGI. The CDR3 is CASSSGLAAFF. The CDR3 DNA is TGTGCCAGCAGTTCGGGTTTAGCAGCTTTCTTT.